The next 6 T cell receptor beta chains were all read from a single sample in a study of T cells in Graves' hyperthyroidism and ophthalmopathy. RNA transcripts gave rise to amplified TCR beta CDR3 regions. HTBI primers were used for first-round RT-PCR of the TCR CDR3. TCRdb reprocessed the multiplex PCR reads with MiXCR, giving one entry per CDR3 protein. The sample lists fewer than 900,000 distinct CDR3 sequences, roughly 15% occurring once. Sequenced input: blood. These TCRs come from a man aged 18 to 35 with Graves' hyperthyroidism.

The V call is TRBV19, the J call TRBJ1-1; D gene uncertain. CDR1 is LNHDA, CDR2 SQIVND, per germline (reference sequence). CDR3 length: 13 residues. Trimming removed 8 bases at V and 2 bases at J, with 12 bases between. This CDR3 is CASAPGHNTEAFF. The CDR3 DNA reads TGTGCCAGTGCCCCTGGGCATAACACTGAAGCTTTCTTT. Based on the CDR3 plus reference TRBV19 and TRBJ1-1, the full variable domain is DGGITQSPKYLFRKEGQNVTLSCEQNLNHDAMYWYRQDPGQGLRLIYYSQIVNDFQKGDIAEGYSVSREKKESFPLTVTSAQKNPTAFYLCASAPGHNTEAFFGQGTRLTVV.

This clonotype occurred many times. The chain carries TRBV2 and TRBJ1-1, with D perhaps matching TRBD1 (6 bases). V was trimmed by 7 bases and J by 7 bases, leaving 19 bases between them. The CDR3 loop spans 14 amino acids. The V gene's germline CDR1 is SNHLY and CDR2 FYNNEI. CDR3 amino acids: CASIFRGGAVEAFF. CDR3 bases: TGTGCCAGCATTTTTCGGGGGGGGGCAGTTGAAGCTTTCTTT. Based on the CDR3 plus reference TRBV2 and TRBJ1-1, the full variable domain is EPEVTQTPSHQVTQMGQEVILRCVPISNHLYFYWYRQILGQKVEFLVSFYNNEISEKSEIFDDQFSVERPDGSNFTLKIRSTKLEDSAMYFCASIFRGGAVEAFFGQGTRLTVV.

This clonotype was counted many times. This sequence joins TRBV27 and TRBJ2-7, with 8 nucleotides matching TRBD2. J lost 5 bases, V lost 9 bases, and 15 bases had no gene match. The CDR3 length is 15 residues. Germline CDR1 MNHEY, CDR2 SMNVEV (reference sequence). The CDR3 loop is CASSQFSGIPHEQYF. The CDR3 nucleotides are TGTGCCAGTTCACAATTTAGCGGGATCCCCCACGAGCAGTACTTC.

This clonotype was recorded at least ten times. The rearrangement uses TRBV28 and TRBJ2-1; TRBD1 aligns across 8 bases. With V trimmed by 5 bases and J by 12 bases, 9 bases remained unmatched. This CDR3 comprises 13 residues. Germline CDR1 MDHEN, CDR2 SYDVKM. DNA for the CDR3: TGTGCCAGCAGTCTACCAGGGGGCGAAGTGCAGTTCTTC. It encodes CASSLPGGEVQFF.

J is TRBJ2-1 and V is TRBV6-1; 11 bases fit TRBD2. V shed 6 bases and J 8 bases; nucleotides not matched to a gene: 6. Looked up from germline, CDR1 is MNHNS and CDR2 is SASEGT. The CDR3 runs to 14 residues. CDR3: CASRTSGIRDEQFF. CDR3 bases: TGTGCCAGCAGGACTAGCGGGATTCGCGATGAGCAGTTCTTC.

This clonotype came up a few times. The V call is TRBV24-1, the J call TRBJ1-1; perhaps TRBD1 as D (6 bases). The V end lost 4 bases, the J end lost 1 base, and 15 bases lay between the germline ends. CDR1 is KGHDR, CDR2 SFDVKD, per germline. The CDR3 runs 16 residues. CDR3 DNA sequence: TGTGCCACCAGTGACTTTCCGGGACACAAGAACACTGAAGCTTTCTTT. Its protein product is CATSDFPGHKNTEAFF.